This TCR beta chain stems from a study of CXCR3-negative and CXCR3-positive naive CD8 T cells. Overall study results and limits: With surface CD5 comparable between naive subsets, TCR strength was estimated using properties derived from the TRB CDR3. Memory CD8+ cells showed much lower diversity, while both naive subsets were comparably high.

Each TRB cDNA library was prepared by 5' RACE (with UMI labels). TCRdb re-called the 5' RACE reads; one entry per CDR3 protein, DNA not given. Here the sample table reports tens of thousands of distinct CDR3 sequences. To note about this clonotype: The antigen is unknown.

The authors gated naive CD8+ T cells as CD45RO-CCR7+CD27+CD95-. There are 14 residues in the CDR3. Looked up from germline, CDR1 is SQVTM and CDR2 is ANQGSEA. Material for sequencing was naive CXCR3- CD8+ T cells from blood. Subset here: CD45RO-CCR7+CD27+CD95- naive CD8+ T cells lacking CXCR3 (TNR3-). V is TRBV29-1 and J is TRBJ2-7. The clonotype was recovered from a human donor in good health. Some clones in this sample may be carry-over from other donors' samples. The CDR3 sequence is CSVEVETKSYEQYF.